This T cell receptor (beta chain) was recovered during a study of cytotoxic CD8 clonotypes in ibrutinib-treated CLL. The germline gives CDR1 SNHLY, CDR2 FYNNEI. Deletions cut 8 bases from V and 7 bases from J, with 12 bases between. The CDR3 spans 12 residues. Assay: immunoSEQ multiplex PCR; the TCRdb copy retains only in-frame clones and omits some. The repertoire has around 200,000 clones, 70% of them found once; the top ten carry roughly 5.9%. This chain joins TRBV2 and TRBJ1-5; tentatively, D is TRBD1 (5 bases). Specimen: PBMCs, collected after 12 months of ibrutinib treatment. This clonotype was obtained from a human donor with chronic lymphocytic leukemia. CDR3 DNA sequence: TGTGCCAGCCGATCGGGGGGGCAGCCCCAGCATTTT. Protein product: CASRSGGQPQHF.